The sequence of this T cell receptor beta chain was determined in a study of early T cells in non-severe SARS-CoV-2 infection. The sample holds a few counts of this clonotype. Trimming removed 6 bases from V and 3 bases from J, with 17 bases in between. Germline V gives CDR1 SGHAT, CDR2 FQNNGV. The CDR3 has 15 amino acids. MiXCR, applied by TCRdb to the 5' RACE reads, yields one record per CDR3 protein. The sample holds 55,000 to 75,000 distinct CDR3 sequences, roughly a tenth seen once. V usage is TRBV11-2 and J usage is TRBJ1-1; the D gene is possibly TRBD1 (5 bases). The clonotype was recovered from an adult who was a healthcare worker with PCR-confirmed SARS-CoV-2 infection or an uninfected control (not recorded which). The sample was whole blood. CDR3 DNA sequence: TGTGCCAGCAGGGGTAACCGGGGCAGTCACACTGAAGCTTTCTTT. Its translation: CASRGNRGSHTEAFF.